The 14 T cell receptor beta chains below all came from one sample that was sequenced in a study of OX40 agonist ivuxolimab in advanced cancers. Sequenced by immunoSEQ multiplex PCR; TCRdb stores in-frame clones only, minus some. The sample records some 87,000 clones, nearly 90% being singletons. Here the sequenced sample was CD4+ or CD8+ T cells sorted from blood, taken in a trial of the OX40 agonist ivuxolimab. The receptor set was obtained from an adult with an advanced solid tumor such as melanoma, head and neck, liver or kidney cancer.

A few counts support this clone. V is TRBV11-2 and J is TRBJ1-1; D call uncertain. Germline-derived CDR1 and CDR2 are SGHAT and FQNNGV. The CDR3 is 14 amino acids. The V gene lost 5 bases and the J gene lost 5 bases, with 15 bases spanning the gap. The CDR3 reads CASSPAGGSTEAFF. The CDR3 region has the DNA TGTGCCAGCAGCCCGGCGGGCGGCAGTACTGAAGCTTTCTTT.

The chain couples TRBV5-4 to TRBJ2-7; 9 bases match TRBD2. The V gene end was trimmed by 5 bases and the J gene end by 0 bases; junction bases not matched to a gene: 6. There are 15 residues in the CDR3. Per the germline V gene, CDR1 is SGHNT and CDR2 is YYREEE (reference sequence). The CDR3 coding sequence is TGTGCCAGCAGTTTAGCGGGAGCGACCTCCTACGAGCAGTACTTC. Translation gives CASSLAGATSYEQYF.

The chain has TRBV25-1 and TRBJ1-2; no clear D. The V and J ends lost 3 bases and 5 bases respectively, with 13 bases between them. Germline-derived CDR1 and CDR2 are MGHDK and SYGVNS. This CDR3 spans 14 amino acids. The CDR3: CASSEGVGLYGYTF. CDR3 in DNA: TGTGCCAGCAGTGAGGGTGTGGGGTTATATGGCTACACCTTC.

The chain combines TRBV6-5 with TRBJ1-1, with D unresolved. Germline V gene lookup returns CDR1 MNHEY and CDR2 SVGAGI. The CDR3 has 16 residues. V shed 2 bases and J shed 1 base, with 14 bases lying between them. CDR3 region: CASSYLLPRRNTEAFF. The CDR3 DNA reads as TGTGCCAGCAGTTACCTCTTGCCCAGGAGGAACACTGAAGCTTTCTTT.

The V call is TRBV28, the J call TRBJ1-2; D is unclear. The V end lost 5 bases, the J end lost 8 bases, and 12 bases lay between the germline ends. CDR3 size: 12 residues. Germline V CDR1 and CDR2: MDHEN, SYDVKM. The DNA for the CDR3 is TGTGCCAGCAGTAGGGAGTTTGAGGGCTACACCTTC. Translating it yields CASSREFEGYTF.

V usage is TRBV7-8 and J usage is TRBJ1-5; 11 positions match TRBD1. The V gene's germline CDR1 is SGHVS and CDR2 FQNEAQ. After removal of 6 bases from V and 3 bases from J, the junction contained 7 bases not matched to a gene. The CDR3 runs 16 residues. CDR3 residues: CASSSGTGGPNQPQHF. The CDR3 DNA reads TGTGCCAGCAGTTCCGGGACAGGGGGACCCAATCAGCCCCAGCATTTT.

The rearrangement joins TRBV10-1 to TRBJ1-1; D perhaps matches TRBD1 (6 bases). V lost 0 bases and J lost 7, with 9 bases in between. CDR1 and CDR2 (germline): WNHNN, SYGVQD (reference sequence). The CDR3 has 13 residues. CDR3 DNA sequence: TGCGCCAGCAGTGAGTCGGGGGGGCATGAAGCTTTCTTT. The encoded protein is CASSESGGHEAFF.

This clone was counted a single time. V and J are TRBV6-5 and TRBJ1-6; D ambiguous. CDR1 is MNHEY and CDR2 is SVGAGI in the germline V gene. The CDR3 extends over 15 amino acids. V was cut by 9 bases and J by 0 bases, with 12 bases left in between. CDR3 sequence (DNA): TGTGCCAGTAAAAGGGCTAGCTCCTATAATTCACCCCTCCACTTT. Amino acids: CASKRASSYNSPLHF.

J is TRBJ2-1 and V is TRBV30, with no clear D. V lost 2 bases to trimming and J lost 8 bases, with 16 bases between them. Germline V CDR1 and CDR2: GTSNPN, SVGIG (reference sequence). This CDR3 is built from 14 residues. CDR3: CAWSRPPAMDEQFF. CDR3 nucleotides: TGTGCCTGGAGTCGACCGCCGGCGATGGATGAGCAGTTCTTC.

The V gene is TRBV6-6, the J gene TRBJ1-2, with D maybe TRBD1 (6 bases). The CDR3 spans 12 residues. The V gene's germline CDR1 is MNHNY and CDR2 SVGAGI (reference sequence). With 8 bases removed from V and 7 bases from J, the gap between germline ends came to 14 bases. The CDR3 protein is CASRGGIGGYTF. The CDR3 DNA is TGTGCCAGCCGTGGGGGCATTGGTGGCTACACCTTC.

The V gene is TRBV10-1, the J gene TRBJ1-2, with a possible D match to TRBD1 (6 bases). CDR1 and CDR2 from the germline V gene are WNHNN and SYGVQD (reference sequence). V lost 5 bases, J lost 8 bases, and 18 bases lay in between. The CDR3 loop spans 14 amino acids. DNA of the CDR3: TGCGCCAGCAGTCCGGGGGGCATAGAGGGAGGCTACACCTTC. It translates to CASSPGGIEGGYTF.

The V and J genes are TRBV7-3 and TRBJ2-1, with 12 positions matching TRBD2. Germline V CDR1 and CDR2: SGHTA, FQGTGA. This CDR3 is 19 amino acids long. V shed 1 base and J 3 bases; nucleotides not matched to a gene: 10. This CDR3 is CASSLNPRLAGAIYNEQFF. The CDR3 nucleotides are TGTGCCAGCAGCTTAAACCCCCGACTAGCGGGAGCGATCTACAATGAGCAGTTCTTC.

J is TRBJ2-3 and V is TRBV5-4; D uncertain. Trimming removed 2 bases at V and 5 bases at J, with 9 bases between. CDR1 is SGHNT, CDR2 YYREEE, per germline (reference sequence). The CDR3 has 13 residues. The CDR3 sequence: CASSFPERDTQYF. In nucleotides, the CDR3 is TGTGCCAGCAGCTTCCCGGAACGAGATACGCAGTATTTT. The complete variable domain, with remaining parts taken from reference TRBV5-4 and TRBJ2-3, reads ETGVTQSPTHLIKTRGQQVTLRCSSQSGHNTVSWYQQALGQGPQFIFQYYREEENGRGNFPPRFSGLQFPNYSSELNVNALELDDSALYLCASSFPERDTQYFGPGTRLTVL.

The V and J genes are TRBV19 and TRBJ2-3; D is possibly TRBD1 or TRBD2 (6 bases each). This CDR3 comprises 17 residues. V was cut by 4 bases and J by 4 bases, with 21 bases left in between. Germline V gene data show CDR1 as LNHDA and CDR2 as SQIVND (reference sequence). The CDR3 sequence: CASSSAMGGTGADTQYF. CDR3 DNA sequence: TGTGCCAGTAGTAGCGCAATGGGGGGCACGGGGGCAGATACGCAGTATTTT. Full variable domain (outside the CDR3, taken from reference TRBV19 and TRBJ2-3): DGGITQSPKYLFRKEGQNVTLSCEQNLNHDAMYWYRQDPGQGLRLIYYSQIVNDFQKGDIAEGYSVSREKKESFPLTVTSAQKNPTAFYLCASSSAMGGTGADTQYFGPGTRLTVL.